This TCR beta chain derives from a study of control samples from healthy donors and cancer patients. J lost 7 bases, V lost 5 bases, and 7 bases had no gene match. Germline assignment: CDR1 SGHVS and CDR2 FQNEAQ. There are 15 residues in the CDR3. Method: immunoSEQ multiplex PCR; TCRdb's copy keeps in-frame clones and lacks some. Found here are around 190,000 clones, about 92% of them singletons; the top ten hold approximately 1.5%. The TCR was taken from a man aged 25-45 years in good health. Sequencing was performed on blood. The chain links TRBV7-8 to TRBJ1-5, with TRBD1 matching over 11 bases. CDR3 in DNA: TGTGCCAGCAGCCCAGTGGGACAGGGGGACCAGCCCCAGCATTTT. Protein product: CASSPVGQGDQPQHF.